Below, 8 T cell receptor beta chains from the same sample are listed, as sequenced in a study of blood T cell repertoires in COVID-19. Generated by immunoSEQ multiplex PCR, the TCRdb table keeps only in-frame clones and is missing some. Of approximately 120,000 clones in the sample, around four fifths were seen once. The sequencing sample was made of peripheral blood. The source is an older woman with acute or convalescent COVID-19.

The chain carries TRBV10-2 and TRBJ2-5; 12 bases align to TRBD2. The CDR3 is 14 residues long. Germline V CDR1 and CDR2: WSHSY, SAAADI. The trim removed 6 bases at V and 3 bases at J, leaving 2 bases unmatched. The CDR3 coding sequence is TGCGCCAGCAGGGGACTAGCGGGTGAAGAGACCCAGTACTTC. Translating gives CASRGLAGEETQYF.

This chain links TRBV7-8 with TRBJ2-2; a weak D match, TRBD1 (6 bases). The CDR3 is made up of 15 amino acids. Germline V gene data show CDR1 as SGHVS and CDR2 as FQNEAQ. The V end lost 5 bases, the J end lost 5 bases, and 15 bases lay between the germline ends. CDR3 protein: CASSGRGKITGELFF. CDR3 nucleotide sequence: TGTGCCAGCAGCGGTAGGGGGAAAATAACCGGGGAGCTGTTTTTT.

Comment on this clone: Other DNA sequences in this sample translate to the same CDR3. This chain links TRBV7-9 with TRBJ1-2, with D uncertain. V was shortened by 5 bases and J by 0 bases, with 4 bases between the two germline ends. Germline CDR1 is SEHNR and CDR2 is FQNEAQ (reference sequence). The CDR3 is 12 residues long. CDR3 bases: TGTGCCAGCAGCAGCTCTAACTATGGCTACACCTTC. Its translation is CASSSSNYGYTF. The full variable domain, its missing parts supplied by reference TRBV7-9 and TRBJ1-2, is DTGVSQNPRHKITKRGQNVTFRCDPISEHNRLYWYRQTLGQGPEFLTYFQNEAQLEKSRLLSDRFSAERPKGSFSTLEIQRTEQGDSAMYLCASSSSNYGYTFGSGTRLTVV.

The chain is built from TRBV5-5 and TRBJ1-1; 7 nucleotides agree with TRBD1. CDR3 length equals 17 residues. Germline loops: CDR1 SGHKS, CDR2 YYEKEE (reference sequence). The V gene end was trimmed by 0 bases and the J gene end by 2 bases; junction bases not matched to a gene: 10. The CDR3 nucleotides are TGTGCCAGCAGCTTGGGCACACCAGGGACAGCCAACACTGAAGCTTTCTTT. It yields the protein CASSLGTPGTANTEAFF.

This chain links TRBV3-1 (or the pseudogene TRBV3-2) with TRBJ2-5; D not certain. The CDR3 is 14 amino acids. Between the trimmed V and J ends, which lost 3 bases and 0 bases, there was a span of 8 bases. Germline assignment: CDR1 LGHDT and CDR2 YNNKEL (reference sequence). CDR3 in amino acids: CASSHARYQETQYF. DNA for the CDR3: TGTGCCAGCAGCCACGCTAGGTACCAAGAGACCCAGTACTTC.

This sequence joins TRBV30 and TRBJ1-2, with D perhaps matching TRBD1 (5 bases). This CDR3 spans 14 amino acids. Germline assignment: CDR1 GTSNPN and CDR2 SVGIG (reference sequence). V was pared by 0 bases and J by 3 bases, with 11 bases between. The CDR3 loop is CAWSVGGTYYGYTF. CDR3 nucleotides: TGTGCCTGGAGTGTAGGAGGGACTTACTATGGCTACACCTTC.

The chain combines TRBV10-1 with TRBJ1-1; TRBD1 aligns across 7 bases. The length of the CDR3 is 13 residues. Per germline, CDR1 WNHNN and CDR2 SYGVQD (reference sequence). The V and J ends lost 4 bases and 3 bases, in that order; junction bases with no gene match: 2. The DNA for the CDR3 is TGCGCCAGCAGTGGAGGGGGCGACACTGAAGCTTTCTTT. It encodes CASSGGGDTEAFF.

CDR3 bases: TGTGCCAGCAGTACAGGGCCCTCTGGAAACACCATATATTTT. Residues: CASSTGPSGNTIYF. The chain recombines TRBV28 with TRBJ1-3; D perhaps matches TRBD1 (6 bases). CDR3 size: 14 residues. Germline V gene sequence: CDR1 MDHEN, CDR2 SYDVKM. The germline V and J ends were trimmed by 5 bases and 0 bases, with 8 bases remaining between them.